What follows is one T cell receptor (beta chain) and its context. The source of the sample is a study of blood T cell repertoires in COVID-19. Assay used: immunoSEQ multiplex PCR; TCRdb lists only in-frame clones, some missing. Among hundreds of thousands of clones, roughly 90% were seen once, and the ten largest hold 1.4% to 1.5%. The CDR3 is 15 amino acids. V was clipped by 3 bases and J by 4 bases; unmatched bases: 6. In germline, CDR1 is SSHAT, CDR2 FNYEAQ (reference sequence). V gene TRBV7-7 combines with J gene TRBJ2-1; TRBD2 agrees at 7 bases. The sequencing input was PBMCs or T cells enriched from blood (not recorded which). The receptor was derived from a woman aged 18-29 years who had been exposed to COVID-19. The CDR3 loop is CASSLTSTPYNEQFF. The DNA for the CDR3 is TGTGCCAGCAGCTTGACTAGCACCCCTTACAATGAGCAGTTCTTC.